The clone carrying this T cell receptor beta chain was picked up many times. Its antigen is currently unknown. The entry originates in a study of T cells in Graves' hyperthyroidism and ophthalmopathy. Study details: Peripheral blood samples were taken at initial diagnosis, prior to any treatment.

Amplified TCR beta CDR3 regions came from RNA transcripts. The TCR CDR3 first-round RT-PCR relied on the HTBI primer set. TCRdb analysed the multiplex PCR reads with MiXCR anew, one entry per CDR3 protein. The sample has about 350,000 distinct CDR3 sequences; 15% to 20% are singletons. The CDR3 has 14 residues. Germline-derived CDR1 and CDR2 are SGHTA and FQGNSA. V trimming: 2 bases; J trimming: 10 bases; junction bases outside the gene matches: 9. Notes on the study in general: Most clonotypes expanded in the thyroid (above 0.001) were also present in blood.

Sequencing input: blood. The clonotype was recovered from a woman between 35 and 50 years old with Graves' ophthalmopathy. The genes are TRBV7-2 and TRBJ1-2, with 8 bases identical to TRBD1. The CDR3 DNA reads TGTGCCAGCAGCTTAAGCGGAGGACAGGGTGTCTACACCTTC. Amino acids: CASSLSGGQGVYTF.